The 25 T cell receptor beta chains reported below all come from one sample, sequenced in a study of CXCR3-negative and CXCR3-positive naive CD8 T cells (dated by TCRdb to the late 2010s). Findings and caveats that apply to the study as a whole: Compared with CXCR3-negative naive cells, CXCR3-positive naive cells had TRB CDR3s with higher hydrophobicity (lower Kidera factor 4), lower energy, and higher strength and volume indices.

Reads for this sample came from a NextSeq 550. The Human TCR Profiling Kit (MiLaboratory) was used to prepare UMI-labeled 5' RACE TRB cDNA libraries. The reads underwent TCRdb reprocessing, giving one record for each CDR3 protein sequence and no DNA. The sample's records list 120,000 or so distinct CDR3 sequences. 0.59% of the sample lies in the top ten. What these receptors recognize is not known. The source material was naive CXCR3+ CD8+ T cells from blood. What this sample's cell subset or site label stands for: CD45RO-CCR7+CD27+CD95- naive CD8+ T cells expressing CXCR3 (TNR3+). These receptors were taken from a human donor in good health. Some clones in this sample may be carry-over from other donors' samples.

The rearrangement links TRBV5-4 to TRBJ2-3. The germline CDR1 and CDR2 sequences are SGHNT and YYREEE (reference sequence). CDR3 length: 14 residues. CDR3 region: CASSSSFGTDTQYF. Together with reference TRBV5-4 and TRBJ2-3, the CDR3 gives the full variable domain: ETGVTQSPTHLIKTRGQQVTLRCSSQSGHNTVSWYQQALGQGPQFIFQYYREEENGRGNFPPRFSGLQFPNYSSELNVNALELDDSALYLCASSSSFGTDTQYFGPGTRLTVL.

The CDR3 sequence is CSASGGTSGGFNEQFF. V gene TRBV20-1 combines with J gene TRBJ2-1; TCRdb calls TRBD2, which cannot be checked without DNA. The CDR3 sequence is 16 residues long. Germline V gene lookup returns CDR1 DFQATT and CDR2 SNEGSKA (reference sequence).

The rearrangement uses TRBV7-3 and TRBJ2-5. The CDR3 has 13 residues. CDR1 and CDR2 (germline): SGHTA, FQGTGA. The CDR3 is CASSQDGHETQYF.

The chain uses TRBV7-6 and TRBJ2-2; the TRBD1 assignment by TCRdb is unverifiable without DNA. Germline loops: CDR1 SGHVS, CDR2 FNYEAQ. The CDR3 has 15 residues. This chain's CDR3 is CASSSPGGYTGELFF.

This chain joins TRBV4-3 and TRBJ2-2; the TCRdb D gene call, TRBD2, has no DNA to confirm it. The length of the CDR3 is 15 residues. Germline assignment: CDR1 LGHNA and CDR2 YSLEER. This chain's CDR3 is CASSQGLWNTGELFF.

V usage is TRBV21-1 and J usage is TRBJ2-1. TRBV21-1 counts as a pseudogene. This CDR3 contains 15 residues. The CDR3 region is CASSNGIYVWGEQFF.

This chain uses TRBV7-9 with TRBJ2-7. Germline V CDR1 and CDR2: SEHNR, FQNEAQ (reference sequence). This CDR3 contains 12 residues. CDR3 amino acids: CASSFLGSEQYF.

This rearrangement joins TRBV20-1 to TRBJ2-3; absent DNA, TCRdb's TRBD1 call cannot be checked. Per the germline V gene, CDR1 is DFQATT and CDR2 is SNEGSKA (reference sequence). This CDR3 contains 14 residues. Here the CDR3 reads CSARDRGITDTQYF.

This chain connects TRBV12-5 to TRBJ2-7; the D call of TRBD2 rests on TCRdb alone, since no DNA is present to check it. The CDR3 length is 12 residues. Germline values: CDR1 LGHNT, CDR2 FRNRAP. CDR3 region: CASARAPDEQYF.

The rearrangement joins TRBV5-1 to TRBJ2-3. The CDR3 is 13 residues long. CDR1 is SGHRS and CDR2 is YFSETQ in the germline V gene. The CDR3 sequence: CASSWGQTDTQYF. Full variable domain (missing parts from reference TRBV5-1 and TRBJ2-3): KAGVTQTPRYLIKTRGQQVTLSCSPISGHRSVSWYQQTPGQGLQFLFEYFSETQRNKGNFPGRFSGRQFSNSRSEMNVSTLELGDSALYLCASSWGQTDTQYFGPGTRLTVL.

The chain has TRBV5-6 and TRBJ2-1. Germline V gene lookup returns CDR1 SGHDT and CDR2 YYEEEE. The CDR3 runs to 14 residues. CDR3 sequence: CASSLEVAYNEQFF.

V is TRBV14 and J is TRBJ1-2; TCRdb's D gene call, TRBD1, goes unchecked for lack of DNA. CDR1 is SGHDN and CDR2 is FVKESK in the germline V gene. This CDR3 is 15 amino acids long. CDR3 amino acids: CASSQIGQAPYGYTF.

V gene TRBV29-1 combines with J gene TRBJ2-5; TCRdb reports TRBD1, a call that lacks DNA to check it against. CDR1 and CDR2 from the germline V gene are SQVTM and ANQGSEA. The CDR3 is made up of 14 amino acids. CDR3 sequence reads: CSVLRAGGGETQYF.

V gene TRBV6-1 combines with J gene TRBJ1-5. Germline assignment: CDR1 MNHNS and CDR2 SASEGT. This CDR3 region has 14 residues. The CDR3 protein is CASTRLYSNQPQHF.

The J gene is TRBJ2-6, the V gene TRBV5-1. Germline CDR1 reads SGHRS; CDR2 reads YFSETQ. CDR3 length equals 15 residues. The chain's CDR3 is CASSPVGTGANVLTF.

The V call is TRBV27, the J call TRBJ2-1; TCRdb's D gene call, TRBD1, goes unchecked for lack of DNA. This CDR3 is 13 amino acids long. Germline CDR1 MNHEY, CDR2 SMNVEV (reference sequence). CDR3 sequence reads: CASSFGGFNEQFF.

The chain joins TRBV9 to TRBJ2-7; the TCRdb call, TRBD1, lacks DNA for checking. Per the germline V gene, CDR1 is SGDLS and CDR2 is YYNGEE. This CDR3 is built from 14 residues. This chain's CDR3 is CASSVASRDYEQYF.

The chain joins TRBV2 to TRBJ2-1. In germline, CDR1 is SNHLY, CDR2 FYNNEI. The length of the CDR3 is 15 residues. CDR3 loop: CASSESAEPYNEQFF.

The rearrangement joins TRBV14 to TRBJ1-2; TCRdb picks TRBD1, but there is no DNA to check that call. The CDR3 contains 18 residues. CDR1 and CDR2 from the germline V gene are SGHDN and FVKESK. CDR3 in amino acids: CASSRGEILTEKDYGYTF.

V and J are TRBV20-1 and TRBJ2-3; without DNA, the TCRdb call of TRBD1 cannot be checked. The CDR3 totals 14 residues. The germline V gene encodes CDR1 DFQATT and CDR2 SNEGSKA (reference sequence). The CDR3 loop is CSARGTGVADTQYF.

J is TRBJ1-5 and V is TRBV28; TCRdb indicates TRBD1, and absent DNA this call remains unverified. Looked up from germline, CDR1 is MDHEN and CDR2 is SYDVKM. The CDR3 contains 16 residues. The CDR3 sequence is CASSPPGQGSNQPQHF.

The chain couples TRBV6-5 to TRBJ2-7; TCRdb proposes TRBD1, but this gene call is untestable without DNA. CDR1 is MNHEY, CDR2 SVGAGI, per germline. The CDR3 is 13 amino acids. The CDR3 reads CASSYGREYEQYF.

The V call is TRBV25-1, the J call TRBJ1-2; TCRdb indicates TRBD1, and absent DNA this call remains unverified. The CDR3 runs to 15 residues. In germline, CDR1 is MGHDK, CDR2 SYGVNS. The CDR3: CASSARTGTHYGYTF.

This chain's CDR3 is CSAGPAGYTDTQYF. The rearrangement uses TRBV20-1 and TRBJ2-3; TCRdb's assignment of TRBD2 cannot be checked, as there is no DNA. Germline V lookup: CDR1 DFQATT, CDR2 SNEGSKA (reference sequence). The CDR3 has 14 amino acids.

The chain couples TRBV20-1 to TRBJ2-7; TCRdb reports TRBD1, a call that lacks DNA to check it against. The CDR3 runs to 12 residues. Germline values: CDR1 DFQATT, CDR2 SNEGSKA (reference sequence). CDR3 in amino acids: CSVRGGGYEQYF.